This T cell receptor (beta chain) derives from a study of T-cell memory formation after mild COVID-19. The CDR3 has 12 amino acids. Trimming left V 3 bases short and J 1 base short, with 7 bases between. The germline V gene has CDR1 GTSNPN and CDR2 SVGIG (reference sequence). A single record per CDR3 protein comes from TCRdb applying MiXCR to the 5' RACE reads. Among 250,000 or so distinct CDR3 sequences listed, 9.4% were seen once. The source is a man younger than 30 who had mild COVID-19 (a few samples of this study predate the infection). Cell type and time point are not known. The chain links TRBV30 to TRBJ2-7; no clear D. Material: PBMCs or a T cell subset sorted from them (not recorded which). This CDR3 is CAWSWQSYEQYF. Written as DNA, the CDR3 is TGTGCCTGGAGCTGGCAGTCCTACGAGCAGTACTTC.